Below are 10 T cell receptor beta chains sequenced from a single sample in a study of cytomegalovirus exposure and HLA in healthy donors. The PCR employed 60 Vbeta primers together with 13 Jbeta primers. Sequencing used immunoSEQ multiplex PCR; TCRdb keeps in-frame clones, though not all of them. The sample consists of 70,000 to 95,000 clones, roughly 86% of them appearing once. The sequenced material came from PBMCs. The source is a woman aged 18-29 years in good health and CMV-seropositive.

This clone was counted a few times. J is TRBJ1-6 and V is TRBV6-5; 9 positions match TRBD1. J gave up 9 bases and V 10 bases, and 7 bases lay outside the gene matches. CDR3 length equals 13 residues. The germline V gene has CDR1 MNHEY and CDR2 SVGAGI. CDR3 amino acids: CATKQGAGSPLHF. As DNA, the CDR3 is TGTGCCACGAAACAGGGGGCGGGTTCACCCCTCCACTTT.

This clone was recorded once. V is TRBV5-8 and J is TRBJ2-7; 7 bases agree with TRBD1. J gave up 6 bases and V 4 bases, and 13 bases lay outside the gene matches. Germline lookup yields CDR1 SGHTS and CDR2 YDEGEE. This CDR3 comprises 15 residues. CDR3 nucleotide sequence: TGTGCCAGCAGCGGGAACAGGGGCTCGGGAATCGAGCAGTACTTC. Its translation is CASSGNRGSGIEQYF. The entire variable domain, with the rest obtained from reference TRBV5-8 and TRBJ2-7, is as follows: EAGVTQSPTHLIKTRGQQATLRCSPISGHTSVYWYQQALGLGLQFLLWYDEGEERNRGNFPPRFSGRQFPNYSSELNVNALELEDSALYLCASSGNRGSGIEQYFGPGTRLTVT.

The J gene is TRBJ2-7, the V gene TRBV7-2; no definite D call. This CDR3 is 15 amino acids long. Trimming shortened V by 2 bases and J by 2 bases, and 13 bases separated the two germline ends. Germline CDR1 and CDR2: SGHTA and FQGNSA. The CDR3 sequence is CASSLRSSWAYEQYF. The CDR3 DNA reads as TGTGCCAGCAGCTTACGTTCTAGTTGGGCCTACGAGCAGTACTTC.

This CDR3 is CASSDRATGSYNEQFF. The CDR3 DNA reads as TGTGCCAGCAGTGACAGGGCAACAGGGTCCTACAATGAGCAGTTCTTC. V is TRBV6-4 and J is TRBJ2-1; weak D call: TRBD1 (6 bases). This CDR3 contains 16 residues. Trimming removed 2 bases at V and 1 base at J, with 12 bases between. Germline V lookup: CDR1 MRHNA, CDR2 SNTAGT.

The chain combines TRBV4-1 with TRBJ2-3; possible D gene TRBD1, 6 bases. Trimming shortened V by 3 bases and J by 7 bases, and 8 bases separated the two germline ends. Germline V gene lookup returns CDR1 MGHRA and CDR2 YSYEKL. CDR3 length: 12 amino acids. CDR3 sequence (DNA): TGCGCCAGCAGCCAGACAGGTTATACGCAGTATTTT. Encoded protein: CASSQTGYTQYF.

This clone was detected once. This chain links TRBV7-3 with TRBJ2-3, with D tentatively TRBD1 (6 bases). Germline CDR1 reads SGHTA; CDR2 reads FQGTGA. Trimming took off 1 base at V and 2 bases at J, with 13 bases between the two ends. This CDR3 region has 16 residues. For the CDR3, the DNA is TGTGCCAGCAGCTTAAGAGGTACAGGGTCCACAGATACGCAGTATTTT. Amino acids: CASSLRGTGSTDTQYF.

This chain joins TRBV2 and TRBJ2-2, with a tentative D call TRBD1 (5 bases). V was clipped by 7 bases and J by 5 bases, with 17 bases between them. The germline CDR1 and CDR2 sequences are SNHLY and FYNNEI. CDR3 length: 15 residues. In DNA, the CDR3 is TGTGCCAGCACCCGGGTTAGGGGTGGGACCGGGGAGCTGTTTTTT. It is translated as CASTRVRGGTGELFF.

This clone occurred once. This chain joins TRBV7-8 and TRBJ2-3; 8 bases match TRBD2. The CDR3 totals 16 residues. V dropped 4 bases and J dropped 0; count of bases not matched to a gene: 6. Germline V gene lookup returns CDR1 SGHVS and CDR2 FQNEAQ. The CDR3 protein is CASSSLAVSSTDTQYF. The CDR3 nucleotides read TGTGCCAGCAGCTCACTAGCGGTTTCTAGCACAGATACGCAGTATTTT.

The chain joins TRBV14 to TRBJ2-7; 9 bases map to TRBD1. Germline CDR1 and CDR2: SGHDN and FVKESK. V lost 1 base to trimming and J lost 13 bases; unmatched junction nucleotides: 17. The CDR3 sequence is 16 residues long. CDR3 in amino acids: CASSQAVPGTGIKPYF. In DNA, the CDR3 is TGTGCCAGCAGCCAAGCCGTCCCCGGGACAGGGATTAAGCCCTACTTC. Full variable domain (outside the CDR3, taken from reference TRBV14 and TRBJ2-7): EAGVTQFPSHSVIEKGQTVTLRCDPISGHDNLYWYRRVMGKEIKFLLHFVKESKQDESGMPNNRFLAERTGGTYSTLKVQPAELEDSGVYFCASSQAVPGTGIKPYFGPGTRLTVT.

The chain joins TRBV15 to TRBJ1-3, with TRBD1 identical over 7 bases. The CDR3 extends over 19 amino acids. From germline, CDR1 is LNHNV and CDR2 YYDKDF (reference sequence). J lost 0 bases, V lost 5 bases, and 16 bases had no gene match. The CDR3 region has the DNA TGTGCCACCAGCTCAGCCCGGGGACAGCGTAAAGCCTCTGGAAACACCATATATTTT. Residues: CATSSARGQRKASGNTIYF. The complete variable domain, with remaining parts taken from reference TRBV15 and TRBJ1-3, reads DAMVIQNPRYQVTQFGKPVTLSCSQTLNHNVMYWYQQKSSQAPKLLFHYYDKDFNNEADTPDNFQSRRPNTSFCFLDIRSPGLGDTAMYLCATSSARGQRKASGNTIYFGEGSWLTVV.